The source of this T cell receptor beta chain is a study of T cells after yellow fever vaccination. Across the study: Libraries from low-cell-number fractions were prepared with the SMART-Seq v4 Ultra Low Input RNA kit.

Notes on this clonotype: The antigen is undetermined.

The study's findings and limits: Detected again after the booster were most primary-vaccination clones, at roughly 95% CD4 and 70% to 90% CD8. It was a weaker secondary response, yet one that peaked faster, at day 5 versus 15.

V lost 4 bases and J lost 7; bases outside the gene matches: 15. The V gene's germline CDR1 is GTSNPN and CDR2 SVGIG (reference sequence). The CDR3 extends over 15 amino acids. 5'RACE template switching produced TCR cDNA carrying a universal primer site and UMIs. TCRdb processed the 5' RACE reads anew with MiXCR; each CDR3 protein has one entry. This table has around 260,000 distinct CDR3 sequences, roughly 5% appearing once. This TCR came from a man between 18 and 29 years old who received the YFV17D yellow fever vaccine. The sample consisted of CD4+ T cells sorted from PBMCs, taken on the day of the yellow fever booster vaccination. This chain links TRBV30 with TRBJ1-2, with TRBD1 matching over 7 bases. The CDR3 loop reads CAWIRTRHPGGGYTF. CDR3 DNA sequence: TGTGCCTGGATACGTACGCGACACCCAGGGGGTGGCTACACCTTC.